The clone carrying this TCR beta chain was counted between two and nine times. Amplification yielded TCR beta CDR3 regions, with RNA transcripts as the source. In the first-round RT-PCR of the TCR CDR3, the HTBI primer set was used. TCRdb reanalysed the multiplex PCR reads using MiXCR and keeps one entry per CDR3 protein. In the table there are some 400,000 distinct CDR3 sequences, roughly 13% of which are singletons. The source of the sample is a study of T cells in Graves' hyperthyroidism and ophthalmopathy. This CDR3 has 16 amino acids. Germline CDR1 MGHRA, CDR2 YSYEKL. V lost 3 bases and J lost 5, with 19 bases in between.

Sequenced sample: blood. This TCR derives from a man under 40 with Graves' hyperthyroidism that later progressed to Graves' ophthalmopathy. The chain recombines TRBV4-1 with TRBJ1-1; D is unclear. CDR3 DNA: TGCGCCAGCAGCCATAGGCGGAACACCTCGTGGACTGAAGCTTTCTTT. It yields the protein CASSHRRNTSWTEAFF.